The TCR beta chain under discussion was sequenced for a study of T cell responses to AZD1222 COVID-19 vaccine. Study-wide results and caveats: The breadth and depth of Spike-specific TCRs increased once two AZD1222 doses had been given.

Some clones are missing from TCRdb's copy, which holds only in-frame ones; the method was immunoSEQ multiplex PCR. The table includes under 130,000 clones, nearly 90% detected once. This clone has only one observation. Its antigen is undetermined. V lost 3 bases to trimming and J lost 2 bases; unmatched junction nucleotides: 6. Germline V lookup: CDR1 SGHRS, CDR2 YFSETQ. This CDR3 region has 15 residues. J is TRBJ2-5 and V is TRBV5-1, with TRBD2 matching 8 bases. The sequencing here drew on peripheral blood, taken 28 days after the second AZD1222 dose. This TCR was sampled from an adult who received the AZD1222 COVID-19 vaccine. The CDR3 DNA reads as TGCGCCAGCAGCTGGCTAGCGGGTGTACAAGAGACCCAGTACTTC. As protein: CASSWLAGVQETQYF.